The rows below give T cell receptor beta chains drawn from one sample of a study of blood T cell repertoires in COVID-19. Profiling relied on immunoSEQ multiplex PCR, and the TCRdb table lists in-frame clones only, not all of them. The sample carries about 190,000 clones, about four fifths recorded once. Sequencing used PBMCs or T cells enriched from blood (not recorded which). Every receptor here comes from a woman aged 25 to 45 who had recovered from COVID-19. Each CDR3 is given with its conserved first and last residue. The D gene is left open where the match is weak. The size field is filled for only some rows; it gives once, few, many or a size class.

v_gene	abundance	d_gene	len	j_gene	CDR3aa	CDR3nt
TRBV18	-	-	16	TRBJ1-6	CASSPPGSPGYSPLHF	TGTGCCAGCTCACCACCTGGCAGTCCGGGATATTCACCCCTCCACTTT
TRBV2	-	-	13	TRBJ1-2	CASMYEFIYGYTF	TGTGCCAGCATGTACGAGTTTATCTATGGCTACACCTTC
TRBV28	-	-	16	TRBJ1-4	CASSSSGARGGEKLFF	TGTGCCAGCAGTTCATCCGGGGCCCGAGGGGGAGAAAAACTGTTTTTT
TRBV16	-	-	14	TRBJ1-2	CASSQSPRDYGYTF	TGTGCCAGCAGCCAATCCCCCAGGGACTATGGCTACACCTTC
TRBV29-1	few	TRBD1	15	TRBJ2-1	CSVPPTGLTDNEQFF	TGCAGCGTGCCCCCGACAGGGCTTACGGACAATGAGCAGTTCTTC
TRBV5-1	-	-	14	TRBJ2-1	CASSLTSSYNEQFF	TGCGCCAGCAGCTTGACTAGCTCCTACAATGAGCAGTTCTTC
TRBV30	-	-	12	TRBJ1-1	CAWSGVRGGAFF	TGTGCCTGGAGTGGGGTTAGGGGGGGAGCTTTCTTT
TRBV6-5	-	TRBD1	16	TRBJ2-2	CASSYGQGGNTGELFF	TGTGCCAGCAGTTACGGACAGGGAGGGAACACCGGGGAGCTGTTTTTT
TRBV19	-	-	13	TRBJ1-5	CASQWAGDQPQHF	TGTGCCTCCCAGTGGGCCGGGGATCAGCCCCAGCATTTT
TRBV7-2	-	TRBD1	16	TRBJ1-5	CASSLAAGGRNQPQHF	TGTGCCAGCAGCTTAGCGGCAGGGGGCCGCAATCAGCCCCAGCATTTT
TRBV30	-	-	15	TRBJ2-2	CAWSRGGPNTGELFF	TGTGCCTGGAGTAGGGGGGGCCCTAACACCGGGGAGCTGTTTTTT
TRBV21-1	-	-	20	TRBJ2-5	CASSKGGVRDRGLSSSTQYF	TGTGCCAGCAGCAAAGGCGGCGTTAGGGACAGGGGACTATCATCATCGACCCAGTACTTC
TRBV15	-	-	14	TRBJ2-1	CATSRDGLGDEQFF	TGTGCCACCAGCAGAGATGGCCTAGGGGATGAGCAGTTCTTC
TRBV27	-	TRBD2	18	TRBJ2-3	CASSLFPRTSGSTDTQYF	TGTGCCAGCAGTTTATTCCCTCGGACTAGCGGGAGCACAGATACGCAGTATTTT
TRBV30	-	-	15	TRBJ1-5	CAWSAGSPGNQPQHF	TGTGCCTGGAGTGCGGGATCCCCGGGCAATCAGCCCCAGCATTTT
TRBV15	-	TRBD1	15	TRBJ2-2	CATSTGQANTGELFF	TGTGCCACCAGCACGGGACAGGCGAACACCGGGGAGCTGTTTTTT
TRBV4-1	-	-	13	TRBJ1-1	CASSQDGNTEAFF	TGCGCCAGCAGCCAAGACGGGAACACTGAAGCTTTCTTT
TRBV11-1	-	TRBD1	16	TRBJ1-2	CASSSLEGTANYGYTF	TGTGCCAGCAGCTCATTAGAGGGGACAGCCAACTATGGCTACACCTTC
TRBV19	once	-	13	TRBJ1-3	CASRVSSGNTIYF	TGTGCCAGCCGGGTCTCCTCTGGAAACACCATATATTTT
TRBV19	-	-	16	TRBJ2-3	CASSQNSRGSTDTQYF	TGTGCCAGTAGTCAAAACTCCAGGGGTTCCACAGATACGCAGTATTTT
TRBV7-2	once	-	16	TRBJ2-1	CASSLAGGGSYNEQFF	TGTGCCAGCAGCTTAGCGGGAGGAGGCTCCTACAATGAGCAGTTCTTC
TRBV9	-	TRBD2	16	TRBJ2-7	CASSVAAGGPSYEQYF	TGTGCCAGCAGCGTAGCGGCGGGAGGGCCGTCCTACGAGCAGTACTTC
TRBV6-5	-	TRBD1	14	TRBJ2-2	CASRWTGGTGELFF	TGTGCCAGCAGATGGACAGGGGGGACCGGGGAGCTGTTTTTT
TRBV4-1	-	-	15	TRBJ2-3	CASSQLPGGTDTQYF	TGCGCCAGCAGCCAACTACCCGGGGGCACAGATACGCAGTATTTT
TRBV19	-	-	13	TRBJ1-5	CAISQDFNQPQHF	TGTGCCATTTCGCAGGACTTCAATCAGCCCCAGCATTTT
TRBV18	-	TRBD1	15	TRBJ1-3	CASSPREGARNTIYF	TGTGCCAGCTCACCTCGTGAGGGGGCCCGAAACACCATATATTTT
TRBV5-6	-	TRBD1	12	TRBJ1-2	CASSPDREGYTF	TGTGCCAGCAGCCCGGACAGGGAAGGCTACACCTTC
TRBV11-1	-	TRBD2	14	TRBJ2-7	CASRRAGGLGEQYF	TGTGCCAGCAGACGCGCGGGAGGGCTGGGGGAGCAGTACTTC
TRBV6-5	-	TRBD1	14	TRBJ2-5	CASLSFGDRETQYF	TGTGCCAGCCTCTCTTTTGGGGACAGGGAGACCCAGTACTTC
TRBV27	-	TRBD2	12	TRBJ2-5	CASSGGEETQYF	TGTGCCAGCAGCGGGGGGGAAGAGACCCAGTACTTC
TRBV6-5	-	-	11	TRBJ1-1	CASTRNTEAFF	TGTGCCAGCACGCGGAACACTGAAGCTTTCTTT
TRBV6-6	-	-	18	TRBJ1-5	CASSLRRRQSEGNQPQHF	TGTGCCAGCAGTCTTCGGCGACGACAGAGCGAAGGCAATCAGCCCCAGCATTTT
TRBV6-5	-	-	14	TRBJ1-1	CASIRDTQNTEAFF	TGTGCCAGCATTCGTGACACCCAGAACACTGAAGCTTTCTTT
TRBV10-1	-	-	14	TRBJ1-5	CASSAGISNQPQHF	TGCGCCAGCAGTGCAGGGATTAGCAATCAGCCCCAGCATTTT
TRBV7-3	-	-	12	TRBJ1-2	CASSLGGGGYTF	TGTGCCAGCAGCTTAGGGGGCGGCGGCTACACCTTC
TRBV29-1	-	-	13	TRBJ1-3	CSVGYSSGNTIYF	TGCAGCGTTGGGTACAGCTCTGGAAACACCATATATTTT
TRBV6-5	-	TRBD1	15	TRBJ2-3	CASNDRGSRANTQYF	TGTGCCAGCAACGACAGGGGCTCTCGCGCGAATACGCAGTATTTT
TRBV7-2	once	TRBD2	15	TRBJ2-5	CASNPGSGGQETQYF	TGTGCCAGCAACCCAGGTAGCGGGGGTCAAGAGACCCAGTACTTC